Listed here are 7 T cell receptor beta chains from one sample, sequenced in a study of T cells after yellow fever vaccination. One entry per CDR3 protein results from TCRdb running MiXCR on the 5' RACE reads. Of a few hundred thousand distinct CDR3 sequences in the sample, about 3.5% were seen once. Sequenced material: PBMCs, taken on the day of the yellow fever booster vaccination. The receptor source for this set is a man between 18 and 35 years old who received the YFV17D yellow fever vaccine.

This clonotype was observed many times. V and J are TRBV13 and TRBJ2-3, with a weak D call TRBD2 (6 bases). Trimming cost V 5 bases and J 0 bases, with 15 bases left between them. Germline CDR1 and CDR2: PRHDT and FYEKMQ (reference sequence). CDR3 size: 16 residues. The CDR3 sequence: CASSTYSGLSTDTQYF. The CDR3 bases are TGTGCCAGCAGCACGTATAGCGGCCTAAGCACAGATACGCAGTATTTT. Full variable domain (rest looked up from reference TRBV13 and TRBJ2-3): AAGVIQSPRHLIKEKRETATLKCYPIPRHDTVYWYQQGPGQDPQFLISFYEKMQSDKGSIPDRFSAQQFSDYHSELNMSSLELGDSALYFCASSTYSGLSTDTQYFGPGTRLTVL.

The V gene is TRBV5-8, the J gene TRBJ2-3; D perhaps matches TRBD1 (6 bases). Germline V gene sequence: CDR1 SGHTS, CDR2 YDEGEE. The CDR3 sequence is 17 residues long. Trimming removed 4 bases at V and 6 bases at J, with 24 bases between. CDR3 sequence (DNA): TGTGCCAGCAGCGGGGCCCCAGGACAGCGATCACAGGATACGCAGTATTTT. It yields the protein CASSGAPGQRSQDTQYF.

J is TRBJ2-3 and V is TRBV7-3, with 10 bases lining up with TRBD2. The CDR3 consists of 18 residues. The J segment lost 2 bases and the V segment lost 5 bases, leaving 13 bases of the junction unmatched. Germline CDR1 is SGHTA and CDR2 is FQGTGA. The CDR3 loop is CASSRPSQSGGATDTQYF. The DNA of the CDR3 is TGTGCCAGCAGCCGACCCTCGCAAAGCGGGGGGGCCACAGATACGCAGTATTTT.

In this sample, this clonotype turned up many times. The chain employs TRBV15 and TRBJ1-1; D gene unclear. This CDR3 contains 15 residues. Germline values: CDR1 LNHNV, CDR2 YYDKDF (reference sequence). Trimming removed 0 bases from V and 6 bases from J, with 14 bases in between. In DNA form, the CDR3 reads TGTGCCACCAGCAGAGATCTGGGAAAGGATTCTGAAGCTTTCTTT. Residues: CATSRDLGKDSEAFF.

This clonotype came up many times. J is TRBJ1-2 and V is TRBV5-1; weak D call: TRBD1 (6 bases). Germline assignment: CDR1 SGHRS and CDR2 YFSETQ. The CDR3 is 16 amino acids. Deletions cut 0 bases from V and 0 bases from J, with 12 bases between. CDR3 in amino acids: CASSLVGGLANYGYTF. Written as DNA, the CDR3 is TGCGCCAGCAGCTTGGTCGGGGGCTTGGCTAACTATGGCTACACCTTC.

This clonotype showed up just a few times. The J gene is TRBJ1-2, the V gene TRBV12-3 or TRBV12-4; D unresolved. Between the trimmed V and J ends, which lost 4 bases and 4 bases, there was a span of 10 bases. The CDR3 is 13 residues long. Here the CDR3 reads CASSSPAFYGYTF. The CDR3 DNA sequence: TGTGCCAGCAGTTCCCCGGCCTTCTATGGCTACACCTTC.

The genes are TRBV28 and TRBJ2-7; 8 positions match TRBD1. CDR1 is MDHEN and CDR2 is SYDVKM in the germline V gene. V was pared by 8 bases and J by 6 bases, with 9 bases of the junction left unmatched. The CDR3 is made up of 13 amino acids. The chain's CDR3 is CASVAGGAGEQYV. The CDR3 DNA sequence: TGTGCCAGCGTAGCAGGGGGCGCGGGCGAGCAGTACGTC.